Detailed here is one T cell receptor (beta chain). Its antigen is unknown. The sample comes from a study of graft-versus-host responses after intestinal transplantation. Study-level background: The recipients all started with anti-thymocyte globulin induction and then took tacrolimus and steroids for around three years. General study findings and limits: GvH clones occurred in recipient marrow; some first appeared in ileum or blood. Allografts from individuals with graft-donor T cell macrochimerism displayed high graft-versus-host to host-versus-graft clonal ratios. Early post-transplant HvG declines tracked with peak circulating GvH clone levels.

The method was immunoSEQ multiplex PCR; TCRdb's version includes in-frame clones alone and lacks a portion of them. The repertoire holds about 94,000 clones, with 75% to 95% as singletons. This clonotype originated in a human donor who received an intestinal transplant. The sample was unstimulated CD8+ T cells sorted from spleen or lymph node cells, taken before intestinal transplant.

CDR3 sequence reads: CASSHRGSVDSDTQYF. In DNA, the CDR3 is TGTGCCAGCAGTCATCGGGGGAGTGTGGATTCAGATACGCAGTATTTT. The chain recombines TRBV11-1 with TRBJ2-3, with D possibly matching TRBD2 (6 bases). The CDR3 has 16 amino acids. Germline V gives CDR1 SGHAT, CDR2 FQDESV (reference sequence). V was cut by 6 bases and J by 4 bases, with 20 bases left in between.